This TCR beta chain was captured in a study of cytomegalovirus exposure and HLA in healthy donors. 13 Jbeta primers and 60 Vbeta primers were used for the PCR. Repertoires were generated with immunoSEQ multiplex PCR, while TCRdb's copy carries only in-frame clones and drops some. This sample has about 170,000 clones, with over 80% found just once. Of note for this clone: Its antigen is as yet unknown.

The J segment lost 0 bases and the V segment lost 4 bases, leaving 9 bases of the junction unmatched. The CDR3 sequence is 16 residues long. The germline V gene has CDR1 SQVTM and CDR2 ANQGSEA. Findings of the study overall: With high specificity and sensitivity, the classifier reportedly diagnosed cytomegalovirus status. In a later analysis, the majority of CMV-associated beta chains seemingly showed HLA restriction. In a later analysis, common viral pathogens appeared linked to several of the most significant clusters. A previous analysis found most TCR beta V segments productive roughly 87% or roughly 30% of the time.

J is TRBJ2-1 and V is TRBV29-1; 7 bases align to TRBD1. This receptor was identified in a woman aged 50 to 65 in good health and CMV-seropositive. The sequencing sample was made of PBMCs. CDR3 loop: CSVGGPGQSSYNEQFF. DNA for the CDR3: TGCAGCGTTGGGGGTCCGGGACAGAGCTCCTACAATGAGCAGTTCTTC.